The 14 T cell receptor beta chains below come from one sample, sequenced in a study of blood T cell repertoires in COVID-19 (dated by TCRdb to about 2020). Receptor libraries were prepared by the immunoSEQ multiplex PCR assay. In its TCRdb copy, this immuneACCESS table keeps in-frame sequences only and misses some clones. Where compared with another copy, unresolved V genes explain less than half of these, and the others have no known cause. Here the sample has some 150,000 clones; around nine tenths occur a single time. The top ten constitute about 5.8% of the sample. Source material: peripheral blood. The receptors were gathered from a human donor in a cohort sampled during active COVID-19.

This clone occurred once. J is TRBJ2-5 and V is TRBV2; 7 bases are shared with TRBD2. Germline trimming cut 4 bases from V and 4 bases from J; bases unmatched to any gene: 9. In germline, CDR1 is SNHLY, CDR2 FYNNEI. The CDR3 has 15 residues. This chain's CDR3 is CASSVGGGRVETQYF. CDR3 in DNA: TGTGCCAGCAGTGTAGGCGGGGGACGGGTAGAGACCCAGTACTTC. The full variable domain, rest sourced from reference TRBV2 and TRBJ2-5, is EPEVTQTPSHQVTQMGQEVILRCVPISNHLYFYWYRQILGQKVEFLVSFYNNEISEKSEIFDDQFSVERPDGSNFTLKIRSTKLEDSAMYFCASSVGGGRVETQYFGPGTRLLVL.

The chain uses TRBV28 and TRBJ2-4; possibly TRBD2 for D (6 bases). This CDR3 has 14 residues. The germline CDR1 and CDR2 sequences are MDHEN and SYDVKM. Trimming took off 8 bases at V and 5 bases at J, with 16 bases between the two ends. CDR3 residues: CASALGGSQNIQYF. The CDR3 coding sequence is TGTGCCAGCGCGTTGGGAGGTTCACAAAACATTCAGTACTTC. Using reference TRBV28 and TRBJ2-4 for the parts outside the CDR3, the full variable domain is DVKVTQSSRYLVKRTGEKVFLECVQDMDHENMFWYRQDPGLGLRLIYFSYDVKMKEKGDIPEGYSVSREKKERFSLILESASTNQTSMYLCASALGGSQNIQYFGAGTRLSVL.

This chain connects TRBV5-5 to TRBJ1-1; TRBD1 matches at 7 bases. Looked up from germline, CDR1 is SGHKS and CDR2 is YYEKEE (reference sequence). V dropped 4 bases and J dropped 0; count of bases not matched to a gene: 6. This CDR3 spans 15 amino acids. The CDR3 spells CASSLGQQMNTEAFF. CDR3 in DNA: TGTGCCAGCAGCCTGGGACAGCAAATGAACACTGAAGCTTTCTTT.

This clone was detected only once. The chain joins TRBV6-1 to TRBJ2-1, with D perhaps TRBD2 (5 bases). Germline loops: CDR1 MNHNS, CDR2 SASEGT. Trimming left V 2 bases short and J 8 bases short, with 19 bases between. There are 16 residues in the CDR3. CDR3 sequence: CASSERSVEGYYEQFF. In nucleotides, the CDR3 is TGTGCCAGCAGTGAAAGGTCAGTCGAGGGATACTATGAGCAGTTCTTC.

The J gene is TRBJ2-3, the V gene TRBV3-1 (or the pseudogene TRBV3-2); 9 positions agree with TRBD2. V shed 3 bases and J 7 bases; nucleotides not matched to a gene: 17. Germline lookup yields CDR1 LGHDT and CDR2 YNNKEL (reference sequence). This CDR3 is built from 18 residues. The CDR3 region has the DNA TGTGCCAGCAGCCAGCTCTCTGAGGGACTAGCCCGAATGAATACGCAGTATTTT. Its protein is CASSQLSEGLARMNTQYF.

The rearrangement uses TRBV6-5 and TRBJ2-6; D is uncertain. Germline-derived CDR1 and CDR2 are MNHEY and SVGAGI. V lost 6 bases, J lost 1 base, and 10 bases lay in between. This CDR3 has 15 amino acids. This CDR3 reads CASSIKPSGANVLTF. The DNA of the CDR3 is TGTGCCAGCAGCATAAAGCCATCTGGGGCCAACGTCCTGACTTTC.

The chain employs TRBV28 and TRBJ2-2; 9 bases are shared with TRBD2. The germline V gene has CDR1 MDHEN and CDR2 SYDVKM. The CDR3 is 17 amino acids. V was pared by 3 bases and J by 5 bases, with 10 bases of the junction left unmatched. The CDR3 spells CASSLSRSGSFTGELFF. The CDR3 nucleotides are TGTGCCAGCAGTTTGTCCCGTAGCGGGAGTTTTACCGGGGAGCTGTTTTTT. Filled out from reference TRBV28 and TRBJ2-2, the complete variable domain reads DVKVTQSSRYLVKRTGEKVFLECVQDMDHENMFWYRQDPGLGLRLIYFSYDVKMKEKGDIPEGYSVSREKKERFSLILESASTNQTSMYLCASSLSRSGSFTGELFFGEGSRLTVL.

V usage is TRBV3-1 (or the pseudogene TRBV3-2) and J usage is TRBJ2-2, with D possibly being TRBD1 (5 bases). This CDR3 has 13 amino acids. CDR1 and CDR2 (germline): LGHDT, YNNKEL (reference sequence). The ends were cut back, 8 bases at V and 7 bases at J, with 14 bases in the middle. The CDR3 here is CASGPGSIGELFF. In nucleotides, the CDR3 is TGTGCCAGCGGGCCAGGGTCGATCGGGGAGCTGTTTTTT.

The chain carries TRBV2 and TRBJ2-3; 7 positions agree with TRBD2. This CDR3 has 13 amino acids. The V gene's germline CDR1 is SNHLY and CDR2 FYNNEI. V lost 6 bases, J lost 11 bases, and 11 bases stayed unmatched. The CDR3 DNA follows: TGTGCCAGCAGGGGGGAGGGGTCAGAGGGGCAGTATTTT. Translated: CASRGEGSEGQYF.

V is TRBV7-7 and J is TRBJ2-7; D not certain. CDR1 and CDR2 (germline): SSHAT, FNYEAQ (reference sequence). Trimming stripped 5 bases from V and 2 bases from J, with 4 bases between. The CDR3 runs 11 residues. The chain's CDR3 is CASSPTYEQYF. DNA of the CDR3: TGTGCCAGCAGCCCTACCTACGAGCAGTACTTC.

The chain is built from TRBV4-1 and TRBJ1-5; tentatively, D is TRBD1 (5 bases). The CDR3 is 17 amino acids. The V gene's germline CDR1 is MGHRA and CDR2 YSYEKL. Trimming shortened V by 0 bases and J by 6 bases, and 18 bases separated the two germline ends. CDR3 region: CASSQDHPFGASQPQHF. CDR3 sequence (DNA): TGCGCCAGCAGCCAAGATCACCCCTTTGGGGCAAGTCAGCCCCAGCATTTT.

The chain has TRBV29-1 and TRBJ2-1, with D possibly matching TRBD2 (6 bases). CDR3 length: 13 residues. CDR1 is SQVTM and CDR2 is ANQGSEA in the germline V gene. The DNA of the CDR3 is TGCAGTATGGACTGGGCGGGGTACAATGAGCAGTTCTTC. It translates to CSMDWAGYNEQFF.

J is TRBJ2-7 and V is TRBV6-1; 9 nucleotides match TRBD2. The length of the CDR3 is 16 residues. Germline trimming cut 0 bases from V and 4 bases from J; bases unmatched to any gene: 7. The V gene's germline CDR1 is MNHNS and CDR2 SASEGT. For the CDR3, the DNA is TGTGCCAGCAGTGAAGCGGCGGGGGGGCCTAGGTACGAGCAGTACTTC. It is translated as CASSEAAGGPRYEQYF.

The rearrangement uses TRBV18 and TRBJ1-5; 9 bases align to TRBD1. Germline V gives CDR1 KGHSH, CDR2 LQKENI. The junction had 13 bases not matched to a gene; V was cut back by 6 bases and J by 4 bases. The CDR3 spans 17 residues. DNA for the CDR3: TGTGCCAGCTCGTGGACAGGGGTGGGCCCGGGGAATCAGCCCCAGCATTTT. Translating gives CASSWTGVGPGNQPQHF.